The next 8 T cell receptor beta chains were all read from a single sample in a study of shared T cell receptors in the human thymus. Some clones are missing from TCRdb's copy, which holds only in-frame ones; the method was immunoSEQ multiplex PCR. Of 700,000 to 750,000 clones in the sample, 80% to 90% were seen once. This sample was also put to use in a study of human thymus T cells.

Source material: thymocytes. These receptors were collected from a girl younger than two with a congenital heart defect.

The V and J genes are TRBV5-1 and TRBJ2-1, with TRBD1 matching over 9 bases. After removal of 1 base from V and 6 bases from J, the junction contained 5 bases not matched to a gene. This CDR3 has 15 amino acids. The germline V gene encodes CDR1 SGHRS and CDR2 YFSETQ. The CDR3 DNA sequence: TGCGCCAGCAGCTTGAGGGACAGGGATAGCAATGAGCAGTTCTTC. It codes for CASSLRDRDSNEQFF.

There are a few counts of this clone. V is TRBV4-3 and J is TRBJ2-7; TRBD1 matches 9 bases. Germline loops: CDR1 LGHNA, CDR2 YSLEER. With V trimmed by 3 bases and J by 4 bases, 16 bases remained unmatched. This CDR3 comprises 18 residues. CDR3 sequence reads: CASSQLRGDREERYEQYF. Here the CDR3 DNA reads TGCGCCAGCAGCCAGCTCCGGGGGGACAGGGAAGAAAGGTACGAGCAGTACTTC.

The chain carries TRBV28 and TRBJ1-2, with D maybe TRBD1 (6 bases). CDR1 is MDHEN and CDR2 is SYDVKM in the germline V gene. CDR3 length equals 15 residues. The V and J ends lost 3 bases and 6 bases respectively, with 17 bases between them. CDR3 sequence: CASSFGSEGGDGYTF. The CDR3 nucleotides are TGTGCCAGCAGTTTTGGATCTGAAGGGGGTGATGGCTACACCTTC.

The chain links TRBV4-2 to TRBJ2-1, with 9 bases fitting TRBD2. Germline V gene sequence: CDR1 LGHNA, CDR2 YNFKEQ. This CDR3 comprises 17 residues. Trimming at V came to 4 bases and at J to 10 bases, leaving 17 bases not matched to a gene. CDR3 residues: CASSLLDRGGASQEQFF. CDR3 DNA sequence: TGTGCCAGCAGCCTTCTCGATCGCGGGGGGGCCAGTCAGGAGCAGTTCTTC.

This sequence joins TRBV15 and TRBJ1-1; 8 nucleotides align to TRBD1. This CDR3 is 15 amino acids long. V trimming: 1 base; J trimming: 5 bases; junction bases outside the gene matches: 6. Germline V lookup: CDR1 LNHNV, CDR2 YYDKDF (reference sequence). DNA for the CDR3: TGTGCCACCAGCAGAGCTTGGACAGGGCGGACTGAAGCTTTCTTT. It encodes CATSRAWTGRTEAFF.

The chain joins TRBV2 to TRBJ1-1, with D perhaps TRBD1 (5 bases). In germline, CDR1 is SNHLY, CDR2 FYNNEI. The CDR3 is 14 residues long. Trimming shortened V by 6 bases and J by 0 bases, and 11 bases separated the two germline ends. CDR3 loop: CASRRGLLNTEAFF. The CDR3 DNA reads as TGTGCCAGCAGGAGGGGACTGTTGAACACTGAAGCTTTCTTT.

This clone showed up just a few times. The CDR3 reads CASSTGALPLHF. CDR3 nucleotides: TGTGCCAGTAGTACCGGAGCATTACCCCTCCACTTT. This chain joins TRBV19 and TRBJ1-6; D is ambiguous. CDR1 and CDR2 (germline): LNHDA, SQIVND (reference sequence). The CDR3 is 12 amino acids. The V end was cut by 4 bases, the J end by 12 bases, with 10 bases between.

This clone appeared a few times. V usage is TRBV14 and J usage is TRBJ2-3; 8 nucleotides align to TRBD1. Germline values: CDR1 SGHDN, CDR2 FVKESK. This CDR3 is built from 20 residues. J lost 6 bases, V lost 1 base, and 21 bases had no gene match. The CDR3 DNA sequence: TGTGCCAGCAGCCAAGGGGTAGTGGGAGTGGGGACAGGAGAAGGCGATACGCAGTATTTT. Translated: CASSQGVVGVGTGEGDTQYF.